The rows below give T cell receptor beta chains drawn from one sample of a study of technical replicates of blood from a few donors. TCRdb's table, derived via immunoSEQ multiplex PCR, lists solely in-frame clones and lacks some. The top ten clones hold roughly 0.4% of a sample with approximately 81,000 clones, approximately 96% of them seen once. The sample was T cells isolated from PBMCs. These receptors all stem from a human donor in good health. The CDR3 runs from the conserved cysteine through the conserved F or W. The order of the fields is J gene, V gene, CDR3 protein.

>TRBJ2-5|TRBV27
CASSSRGGLETQYF
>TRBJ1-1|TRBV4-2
CASSQYREITEAFF
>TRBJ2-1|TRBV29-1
CSVVGGGVNEQFF
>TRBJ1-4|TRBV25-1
CASSDRATNEKLFF
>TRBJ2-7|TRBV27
CASRLGRGGEQYF
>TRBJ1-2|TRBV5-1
CASSRIGTANYGYTF
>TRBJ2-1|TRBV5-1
CASSRSSGRADFHEQFF
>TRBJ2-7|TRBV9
CASSVSGQGTDYEQYF
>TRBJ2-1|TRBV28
CASSPGQGWDEQFF
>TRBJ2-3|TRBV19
CASSGPGLGADTQYF
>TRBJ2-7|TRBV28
CASSPWTVSYEQYF
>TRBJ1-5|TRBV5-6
CASNAQGSQPQHF